This T cell receptor (beta chain) is drawn from a study of CD8+ T cells in alopecia areata. Germline assignment: CDR1 SGHTA and CDR2 FQGNSA. The CDR3 sequence is 12 residues long. With 1 base removed from V and 9 bases from J, the gap between germline ends came to 7 bases. This clone was counted a few times. Its antigen is as yet unknown. Treatment described: oral pan-JAK inhibitor, 5-10 mg twice daily. Peripheral blood and lesional scalp punch biopsies were taken from alopecia areata patients. As the sequencing template, cDNA was produced by extracting RNA and reverse transcribing it. Profiling relied on immunoSEQ multiplex PCR, and the TCRdb table lists in-frame clones only, not all of them. Seen here are about 200,000 clones, under 75% observed once, and the top ten hold about 1.4%. Study-wide points: Lesional scalp, especially alopecia totalis/universalis, showed higher clonality than normal scalp.

The chain links TRBV7-2 to TRBJ2-4; D unresolved. Material: CD4+ T cells sorted from blood, obtained at week 4, from a patient treated with tofacitinib. The clonotype comes from a human donor with alopecia areata. CDR3 sequence: CASSLDGPIQYF. The CDR3 nucleotides are TGTGCCAGCAGCTTAGATGGCCCCATTCAGTACTTC.